The next 27 T cell receptor beta chains were all read from a single sample in a study of beta chain features in type 1 diabetes. Of the isolated RNA, all was reverse transcribed, and so the sequenced material was expressed TCRB transcripts. Repertoires were generated with immunoSEQ multiplex PCR, while TCRdb's copy carries only in-frame clones and drops some. The profile shows more than 60,000 clones, 59% of them singletons. Source material: Tregs from blood. These receptors were collected from a woman younger than 35 in good health.

V usage is TRBV11-2 and J usage is TRBJ1-4; the match to TRBD1 covers 9 bases. Germline values: CDR1 SGHAT, CDR2 FQNNGV. With V trimmed by 5 bases and J by 8 bases, 15 bases remained unmatched. This CDR3 region has 17 residues. This chain's CDR3 is CASSPKAAGTGREKLFF. CDR3 in DNA: TGTGCCAGCAGCCCCAAAGCTGCCGGGACAGGGAGGGAAAAACTGTTTTTT.

The chain is built from TRBV5-4 and TRBJ2-7, with a tentative D call TRBD1 (6 bases). The CDR3 spans 15 residues. V shed 6 bases and J shed 1 base, with 17 bases lying between them. CDR1 and CDR2 from the germline V gene are SGHNT and YYREEE (reference sequence). The CDR3 DNA follows: TGTGCCAGCACCCTGATGCCGGGACAATCCTACGAGCAGTACTTC. It specifies CASTLMPGQSYEQYF.

This sequence joins TRBV2 and TRBJ2-7; tentatively, D is TRBD2 (6 bases). CDR1 is SNHLY and CDR2 is FYNNEI in the germline V gene. This CDR3 comprises 12 residues. Deletions cut 6 bases from V and 3 bases from J, with 9 bases between. CDR3 DNA sequence: TGTGCCAGCAGGGGACTTATCTACGAGCAGTACTTC. This sequence encodes CASRGLIYEQYF.

V gene TRBV7-9 combines with J gene TRBJ2-3; TRBD2 matches at 8 bases. J was trimmed by 4 bases and V by 5 bases; bases with no gene match: 5. The CDR3 loop spans 14 amino acids. Germline CDR1 and CDR2: SEHNR and FQNEAQ (reference sequence). The CDR3 DNA is TGTGCCAGCAGCCGGTGGACTAGCTCAGATACGCAGTATTTT. Its protein product is CASSRWTSSDTQYF. Together with reference TRBV7-9 and TRBJ2-3, the CDR3 gives the full variable domain: DTGVSQNPRHKITKRGQNVTFRCDPISEHNRLYWYRQTLGQGPEFLTYFQNEAQLEKSRLLSDRFSAERPKGSFSTLEIQRTEQGDSAMYLCASSRWTSSDTQYFGPGTRLTVL.

This chain links TRBV30 with TRBJ2-5, with TRBD2 identical over 8 bases. TRBJ2-7 explains the end of the DNA better; the J call may be wrong. Germline CDR1 GTSNPN, CDR2 SVGIG (reference sequence). This CDR3 comprises 13 residues. The CDR3 coding sequence is TGTGCCTGGGGGGCTAGCGGGTCCTACGAGCAGTACTTC. Translation: CAWGASGSYEQYF.

The genes are TRBV7-2 and TRBJ2-3, with 8 bases lining up with TRBD2. The CDR3 runs to 18 residues. CDR1 and CDR2 (germline): SGHTA, FQGNSA. J was trimmed by 2 bases and V by 5 bases; bases with no gene match: 15. CDR3 in DNA: TGTGCCAGCAGCCCCCGCGAGCGGGGGTCAGCCTCCACAGATACGCAGTATTTT. It translates to CASSPRERGSASTDTQYF.

This clone has more than one count but fewer than ten. V gene TRBV7-9 combines with J gene TRBJ1-1; a possible D gene is TRBD1 (5 bases). From germline, CDR1 is SEHNR and CDR2 FQNEAQ (reference sequence). The V end lost 5 bases, the J end lost 11 bases, and 12 bases lay between the germline ends. The CDR3 has 11 amino acids. CDR3 region: CASSVGGGAFF. For the CDR3, the DNA is TGTGCCAGCAGCGTTGGGGGAGGTGCTTTCTTT.

The J gene is TRBJ2-5, the V gene TRBV7-3, with D possibly being TRBD2 (6 bases). V was cut by 1 base and J by 5 bases, with 14 bases left in between. Germline values: CDR1 SGHTA, CDR2 FQGTGA. The CDR3 length is 15 residues. The CDR3 region has the DNA TGTGCCAGCAGCTTAATTGGAGGGGAACGGGAGACCCAGTACTTC. Its protein product is CASSLIGGERETQYF. The full variable domain, rest sourced from reference TRBV7-3 and TRBJ2-5, is GAGVSQTPSNKVTEKGKYVELRCDPISGHTALYWYRQSLGQGPEFLIYFQGTGAADDSGLPNDRFFAVRPEGSVSTLKIQRTERGDSAVYLCASSLIGGERETQYFGPGTRLLVL.

The V call is TRBV5-1, the J call TRBJ1-1; 7 nucleotides align to TRBD1. This CDR3 comprises 16 residues. V lost 4 bases and J lost 1; bases outside the gene matches: 10. CDR1 and CDR2 from the germline V gene are SGHRS and YFSETQ. In DNA form, the CDR3 reads TGCGCCAGCAGCAGAGCCGGGACAGTGGCGAACACTGAAGCTTTCTTT. It yields the protein CASSRAGTVANTEAFF.

The J gene is TRBJ1-2, the V gene TRBV12-5; 8 bases are a match to TRBD1. With V trimmed by 6 bases and J by 4 bases, 7 bases remained unmatched. The germline CDR1 and CDR2 sequences are LGHNT and FRNRAP. This CDR3 contains 14 residues. CDR3 nucleotide sequence: TGTGCTAGTGGCGGACAGGGACTCGTCTATGGCTACACCTTC. Protein sequence: CASGGQGLVYGYTF.

This sequence joins TRBV7-9 and TRBJ2-5; 8 nucleotides line up with TRBD2. The V segment lost 0 bases and the J segment 0 bases; nucleotides outside the gene matches: 6. The CDR3 runs to 17 residues. The V gene's germline CDR1 is SEHNR and CDR2 FQNEAQ (reference sequence). The CDR3 protein is CASSLAWLAGNQETQYF. DNA of the CDR3: TGTGCCAGCAGCTTAGCGTGGTTAGCGGGGAACCAAGAGACCCAGTACTTC.

The rearrangement joins TRBV4-1 to TRBJ2-3; 14 positions agree with TRBD2. Germline assignment: CDR1 MGHRA and CDR2 YSYEKL. The trim removed 0 bases at V and 7 bases at J, leaving 9 bases unmatched. There are 18 residues in the CDR3. CDR3 in DNA: TGCGCCAGCAGCCAAGAAGGTCGGACTAGCGGGAGGATGAATACGCAGTATTTT. It yields the protein CASSQEGRTSGRMNTQYF.

This clone came up a few times. The chain combines TRBV4-1 with TRBJ2-5; perhaps TRBD2 as D (6 bases). The CDR3 spans 17 residues. The V gene lost 0 bases and the J gene lost 5 bases, with 19 bases spanning the gap. Germline V gene data show CDR1 as MGHRA and CDR2 as YSYEKL. The CDR3, as DNA: TGCGCCAGCAGCCAAGATAGGCGGGACGGGTACGACGAGACCCAGTACTTC. Amino acid sequence: CASSQDRRDGYDETQYF.

V is TRBV7-2 and J is TRBJ2-7; TRBD2 might be the D (5 bases). The CDR3 totals 16 residues. The germline V gene has CDR1 SGHTA and CDR2 FQGNSA. Trimming took 1 base from V and 5 from J, leaving 18 bases between them. CDR3 residues: CASSLVSGKVVDEQYF. CDR3 in DNA: TGTGCCAGCAGCTTAGTTTCGGGGAAGGTAGTCGACGAGCAGTACTTC.

This clone was seen a single time. In DNA form, the CDR3 reads TGTGCCAGCAGCTTACCACAGACCTACTATGGCTACACCTTC. Its protein is CASSLPQTYYGYTF. This chain connects TRBV7-2 to TRBJ1-2; no clear D gene. The V gene's germline CDR1 is SGHTA and CDR2 FQGNSA. This CDR3 spans 14 amino acids. V was pared by 2 bases and J by 3 bases, with 10 bases between. Full variable domain (remainder filled in from reference TRBV7-2 and TRBJ1-2): GAGVSQSPSNKVTEKGKDVELRCDPISGHTALYWYRQSLGQGLEFLIYFQGNSAPDKSGLPSDRFSAERTGGSVSTLTIQRTQQEDSAVYLCASSLPQTYYGYTFGSGTRLTVV.

This clone was counted only a few times. This chain uses TRBV7-6 with TRBJ2-2, with D hard to call. The CDR3 is 13 residues long. V was trimmed by 6 bases and J by 6 bases, leaving 11 bases between them. Per germline, CDR1 SGHVS and CDR2 FNYEAQ. CDR3 bases: TGTGCCAGCAGTAACGACGCGGCCGGGGAGCTGTTTTTT. It translates to CASSNDAAGELFF.

J is TRBJ2-5 and V is TRBV9; tentatively, D is TRBD1 (6 bases). The end of the DNA fits TRBJ2-7 better, so the J call may be wrong. The CDR3 is 14 residues long. The germline gives CDR1 SGDLS, CDR2 YYNGEE. The CDR3 bases are TGTGCCAGCAGCGTAGGTCAGGGGCTCTACGAGCAGTACTTC. Encoded protein: CASSVGQGLYEQYF.

The chain recombines TRBV5-4 with TRBJ1-1; D is unresolved. Trimming left V 3 bases short and J 4 bases short, with 19 bases between. The CDR3 length is 16 residues. CDR1 SGHNT and CDR2 YYREEE come from the germline V gene (reference sequence). CDR3 residues: CASSWSGGRAVTEAFF. The CDR3 region has the DNA TGTGCCAGCAGCTGGAGTGGAGGAAGAGCTGTCACTGAAGCTTTCTTT.

Note on this clone: One junction end disagrees with the germline gene, perhaps due to a read error. This chain connects TRBV7-7 to TRBJ2-1; 7 bases are shared with TRBD1. The CDR3 extends over 17 amino acids. The germline V gene has CDR1 SSHAT and CDR2 FNYEAQ (reference sequence). CDR3 nucleotide sequence: TGTGCTAGCAGCCCACGGACAGGAGTGAGCTCCTACAATGAGCAGTTCTTC. Translated: CASSPRTGVSSYNEQFF.

The V call is TRBV7-9, the J call TRBJ1-3; tentatively, D is TRBD1 (5 bases). Germline-derived CDR1 and CDR2 are SEHNR and FQNEAQ (reference sequence). There are 14 residues in the CDR3. V was clipped by 3 bases and J by 3 bases, with 9 bases between them. The CDR3 loop is CASSFRELGNTIYF. CDR3 nucleotide sequence: TGTGCCAGCAGCTTCAGGGAACTTGGAAACACCATATATTTT.

In its sample, this clone was seen a few times. The rearrangement links TRBV7-2 to TRBJ2-3, with TRBD2 as a possible D gene (5 bases). The CDR3 runs to 12 residues. V lost 7 bases and J lost 4, with 9 bases in between. Germline loops: CDR1 SGHTA, CDR2 FQGNSA. The CDR3: CASTLGADTQYF. CDR3 nucleotide sequence: TGTGCCAGCACCCTGGGAGCAGATACGCAGTATTTT. The complete variable domain, with remaining parts taken from reference TRBV7-2 and TRBJ2-3, reads GAGVSQSPSNKVTEKGKDVELRCDPISGHTALYWYRQSLGQGLEFLIYFQGNSAPDKSGLPSDRFSAERTGGSVSTLTIQRTQQEDSAVYLCASTLGADTQYFGPGTRLTVL.

The genes are TRBV29-1 and TRBJ2-2; D is ambiguous. Trimming left V 4 bases short and J 4 bases short, with 7 bases between. The CDR3 sequence is 12 residues long. Germline V gene sequence: CDR1 SQVTM, CDR2 ANQGSEA. The CDR3 sequence is CSVGSFTGELFF. In DNA, the CDR3 is TGCAGCGTTGGTTCTTTCACCGGGGAGCTGTTTTTT.

The chain combines TRBV7-2 with TRBJ2-5; possible D gene TRBD1, 6 bases. This CDR3 spans 13 amino acids. Trimming removed 0 bases at V and 7 bases at J, with 9 bases between. From germline, CDR1 is SGHTA and CDR2 FQGNSA. DNA of the CDR3: TGTGCCAGCAGCTTAGCGGGGGCAGGGACCCAGTACTTC. This encodes CASSLAGAGTQYF.

The chain couples TRBV9 to TRBJ2-1; 11 bases fit TRBD2. The germline V gene has CDR1 SGDLS and CDR2 YYNGEE. There are 16 residues in the CDR3. Trimming cost V 0 bases and J 6 bases; bases outside gene matches: 5. In nucleotides, the CDR3 is TGTGCCAGCAGCGTAGGCAGTAGCGGGAGGGGCAATGAGCAGTTCTTC. Protein: CASSVGSSGRGNEQFF.

A remark on this clone: Other nucleotide sequences in the sample specify the same CDR3. This chain connects TRBV7-2 to TRBJ1-2; D is undetermined. Trimming left V 1 base short and J 0 bases short, with 6 bases between. The CDR3 length is 14 residues. CDR1 is SGHTA, CDR2 FQGNSA, per germline. The CDR3 nucleotides are TGTGCCAGCAGCTTAGAGCTTTCTAACTATGGCTACACCTTC. Amino acids: CASSLELSNYGYTF.

The chain has TRBV21-1 and TRBJ2-7; the table calls TRBD2, which could not be checked here. TRBV21-1 is deemed a pseudogene. This CDR3 region has 17 residues. The CDR3 coding sequence is TGTGCCAGCAGCAAAGCAGGGAGAAGGGTAGTTCCCTACGAGCAGTACTTC. Translation: CASSKAGRRVVPYEQYF.

The J gene is TRBJ1-1, the V gene TRBV5-1, with D possibly TRBD1 on 6 matching bases. The V and J ends lost 7 bases and 5 bases respectively, with 18 bases between them. The germline gives CDR1 SGHRS, CDR2 YFSETQ. This CDR3 is 14 amino acids long. CDR3 nucleotide sequence: TGCGCCAGCGCGGCCACCACAGGGATAACTGAAGCTTTCTTT. Encoded protein: CASAATTGITEAFF.